The following is a T cell receptor (beta chain) sequence with its context. This clone's antigen is unknown. Base qualities are not at hand, and no much larger clone is one base apart. TCRbeta CDR3 regions were amplified from genomic DNA by means of the immunoSEQ Assay, a bias-controlled multiplex PCR. The authors' pipeline ran thus. The number of nucleated cells in each sample was estimated from the amplification of reference gene primers within the assay. To quantify the absolute abundance of each unique TCRbeta CDR3 rearrangement, sequence reads were collapsed and filtered. Productive Simpson clonality was computed per sample as the square root of Simpson's diversity index over productive rearrangements. The clones in this table, taken by TCRdb from immuneACCESS, are in-frame only. Not every clone is retained; where verified, under half of the shortfall comes from an unresolved V gene, and the cause of the rest is unknown. V and J calls and clone size follow that table, whereas D and trimming were derived from the DNA. This sample lists fewer than 80,000 clones; around 80% were detected once. Approximately 15% of the sample is taken by the ten largest.

One collaborating source in Seattle enrolled patients while the patients were actively infected and followed the patients over time throughout the course of disease. Whole blood was collected in K2EDTA tubes by collaborating institutions according to the institutions' own protocols. Collaborator samples were shipped for TCRbeta analysis as frozen whole blood, isolated PBMCs, or DNA extracted from either sample type. The data were obtained in a study of blood T cell repertoires in COVID-19 (dated by TCRdb to the early 2020s). Some background on the complete study: Samples from collaborators originated in the United States, Italy and Spain and spanned both the acute and convalescent phases of COVID-19. Samples came from the ongoing ImmuneRACE study (first 160 participants) plus 1,254 subjects from 6 global collaborators. The material from the prospective study consisted of cDNA or gDNA derived from T cells, B-cell-depleted T cells, or PBMCs. Subjects who had been exposed to COVID-19, were actively infected with it, or had recovered from it provided the deeply sampled blood TCRbeta repertoires that made up the dataset. HLA class I and class II types, where available, came from metadata supplied by the sample provider rather than from assay-based typing. Sample metadata almost always included a de-identified subject ID, COVID-19 status, age in years and sex. A freely available public database, intended as a resource for researchers studying the immune response to SARS-CoV-2, is where the repertoires were released. Study-wide findings and limitations: The quantity of clinical and demographic metadata differed by source and by participant and was supplied without curation.

This clonotype originated in a man in his sixties with COVID-19, enrolled during active disease. The sequencing sample was made of peripheral blood.

The CDR3 corresponds to CATRGLPNTGELFF. In nucleotides, the sequence is TGTGCCACCAGGGGACTACCCAACACCGGGGAGCTGTTTTTT. The chain is made from TRBV24-1 and TRBJ2-2; 7 bases in the junction line up with TRBD2. From V the trimming removes 7 bases and from J it removes 2 bases, while the gene matches leave 3 bases of the junction unaccounted for. Counted from cysteine to phenylalanine, this CDR3 has 14 amino acids. Only the CDR3 portion is preserved as DNA: 42 bases, with reading frame beginning at the first base. The germline V gene provides CDR1 KGHDR and CDR2 SFDVKD.